This T cell receptor beta chain came from a study of Ad26.COV2.S vaccination and SARS-CoV-2 variants. In the study overall: Ad26.COV2.S shots went into the muscle once or twice, 56 days apart.

Here immunoSEQ multiplex PCR was the method, and the copy in TCRdb shows in-frame clones only, minus some. This table has a few hundred thousand clones, around 87% appearing once. Treatment given: approximately 18 received Ad26.COV2.S at low or high dose, single or two shots; roughly five received placebo; per-sample allocation not given. Vaccine and placebo recipients were sampled on day 63 after the first injection. Unmatched junction bases numbered 13, after V lost 1 base and J lost 7 bases. This CDR3 region has 17 residues. From germline, CDR1 is LNHNV and CDR2 YYDKDF (reference sequence). The chain uses TRBV15 and TRBJ2-3; 8 nucleotides line up with TRBD2. The source of this sequence is a person between 18 and 59 years old who received the Ad26.COV2.S COVID-19 vaccine or a placebo. Sequences were derived from peripheral blood, sampled in a trial of Ad26.COV2.S vaccine versus placebo. CDR3 sequence (DNA): TGTGCCACCAGCAGAGTGGTTGCGGGGGGCGCGACTAATACGCAGTATTTT. This codes for CATSRVVAGGATNTQYF.